One and the same sample provided the 25 T cell receptor delta chains below, sequenced in a study of γδ T cells in repeated Plasmodium falciparum infection. Vgamma9/Vdelta2+ and Vdelta2-negative gammadelta T cells were flow-sorted from PBMC for bulk sequencing. TCRdb redid clone calling on the multiplex PCR reads using CATT. In the table there are approximately 93,000 delta-chain clones, approximately 1% of which are singletons. The specimen sequenced was gamma-delta T cells from blood. These TCRs come from a pool of human donors (malaria-infected and uninfected, not separated).

Of note for this clone: TCRdb's protein, taken from a much larger clone, differs from this DNA's translation at residue 16, likely owing to a read error; the protein displayed comes from the DNA. This CDR3 is CALGELPSTFLGDRDDKLIF. The CDR3 DNA follows: TGTGCTCTTGGGGAACTTCCTTCTACCTTCCTGGGGGACCGGGACGATAAACTCATCTTT. The chain couples TRDV1 to TRDJ1; D is perhaps TRDD3 (8 bases). The V end was cut by 0 bases, the J end by 4 bases, with 27 bases between. The CDR3 extends over 20 amino acids. CDR1 and CDR2 (germline): TSWWSYY, QGS.

This clone is medium-sized (0.01 to 0.1%) within its sample. The identical CDR3 is also encoded by other nucleotide sequences in the sample. This chain joins TRDV2 and TRDJ1, with D hard to call. CDR1 is GEAIGNYY, CDR2 EKD, per germline. The CDR3 runs to 16 residues. Trimming took 2 bases from V and 0 from J, leaving 15 bases between them. The DNA for the CDR3 is TGTGCCTGTGACATTAGGGAAAAAAGGGACACCGATAAACTCATCTTT. Protein: CACDIREKRDTDKLIF.

This clone has more than one count but fewer than ten. A far larger clone is off by one base, so a read error is likely. The identical CDR3 is also encoded by other nucleotide sequences in the sample. The V gene is given as TRDV2, and no J gene call is available; TRDD3 is the table's D call and was not checked against the DNA. Germline CDR1 and CDR2: GEAIGNYY and EKD. This CDR3 spans 16 amino acids. The CDR3 spells CACDTLTRGTLDKLIF. For the CDR3, the DNA is TGTGCCTGTGACACCCTCACCCGGGGGACTCTCGATAAGCTCATCTTT.

Notes on this clone: For this DNA, TCRdb reports the protein of a much larger clone, which diverges at residue 18, most likely from a read error; the protein presented here is translated directly from the DNA. The chain links TRDV1 to TRDJ1; 8 bases map to TRDD3. Looked up from germline, CDR1 is TSWWSYY and CDR2 is QGS. The CDR3 has 22 amino acids. CDR3 loop: CALGEQGLRWGKKPSYTNKLIF. The CDR3 bases are TGTGCTCTTGGGGAACAAGGCCTACGCTGGGGGAAAAAACCCTCTTACACCAATAAACTCATCTTT.

This clone showed up just a few times. A far larger clone is a single base away, which makes a read error likely. This sample also contains other DNA sequences that code for the same CDR3. The gene calls are TRDV1 and TRDJ1; D tentatively fits TRDD2 or TRDD3 (5 bases each). The CDR3 has 18 amino acids. Germline V gene sequence: CDR1 TSWWSYY, CDR2 QGS. The CDR3 sequence: CALGEYTYVWVYTDKLIF. CDR3 bases: TGTGCTCTCGGGGAATACACCTACGTTTGGGTTTACACCGATAAACTCATCTTT.

In the case of this clone: TCRdb pairs this DNA with a much larger clone's protein that differs at residue 4, likely a read error; the protein shown was translated from the DNA. The chain joins TRDV2 to TRDJ1, with 11 bases aligning to TRDD3. TCRdb lists no J gene, so it was determined here by aligning the DNA to germline. With 5 bases clipped from V and 3 bases from J, the junction kept 25 bases outside the gene matches. In germline, CDR1 is GEAIGNYY, CDR2 EKD. The CDR3 totals 21 residues. CDR3 DNA sequence: TGTGCCTGTGGCATTCTAACTGCCAACCTACTGGGGGATAGACTACCCGATAAACTCATCTTT. Its translation is CACGILTANLLGDRLPDKLIF.

This clone was detected only a few times. This DNA's translation and the protein TCRdb lists, from a much larger clone, do not match at residue 9, likely due to a read error; the protein shown is translated from the DNA. The chain couples TRDV1 to TRDJ1; D might be TRDD3 (5 bases). Germline matching of the DNA provided the J gene here, since TCRdb leaves it blank. CDR1 and CDR2 (germline): TSWWSYY, QGS. Trimming left V 0 bases short and J 4 bases short, with 33 bases between. The CDR3 is 22 residues long. This CDR3 reads CALGELRFTLRGPRPTCDKLIF. In DNA, the CDR3 is TGTGCTCTTGGGGAACTTCGATTCACTTTGCGGGGGCCCCGCCCCACTTGCGATAAACTCATCTTT.

Turning to this clone: TCRdb assigns this DNA the protein of a much larger clone, which departs from its translation at residue 20; this likely reflects a read error, and the protein shown comes from translating the DNA. CDR3 DNA: TGTGCTCTTGGGGAGCCCCGACTCCCCCCGTCCCTGGGGGAGCCTTACACCGATAAACCCATCTTT. Translation: CALGEPRLPPSLGEPYTDKPIF. This rearrangement joins TRDV1 to TRDJ1, with 8 bases lining up with TRDD3. The CDR3 contains 22 residues. CDR1 and CDR2 (germline): TSWWSYY, QGS.

This clone was found a few times. The protein held in TCRdb is that of a much larger clone and does not match this DNA's translation at residue 21, likely because of a read error; the protein shown is translated from the DNA. With the J gene uncalled, the V gene is TRDV2; the table gives TRDD3 as D, unverified against the DNA. The CDR3 sequence is 22 residues long. Germline lookup yields CDR1 GEAIGNYY and CDR2 EKD. In nucleotides, the CDR3 is TGTGCCTGTGACACCGTTGTTTCCTTACGTTTGGGGGATACGCGAGGAACCGATAAACTCACCTTT. This translates into CACDTVVSLRLGDTRGTDKLTF.

This clone was counted ten times or more. The genes are TRDV2 and TRDJ1; tentative D call: TRDD3 (6 bases). With 0 bases removed from V and 4 bases from J, the gap between germline ends came to 17 bases. Germline-derived CDR1 and CDR2 are GEAIGNYY and EKD. CDR3 length equals 16 residues. Written as DNA, the CDR3 is TGTGCCTGTGACACCGTGGTGGCTGGGGCACTCGATAAACTCATCTTT. Protein sequence: CACDTVVAGALDKLIF.

This clone was detected only a few times. TCRdb's protein, taken from a much larger clone, differs from this DNA's translation at residue 16, likely owing to a read error; the protein displayed comes from the DNA. Other nucleotide sequences from this sample produce the same CDR3. CDR3 protein: CACDTGGALSSWDTRPMFF. As DNA, the CDR3 is TGTGCCTGTGACACGGGTGGGGCCCTCAGCTCCTGGGACACCCGACCGATGTTTTTC. The chain couples TRDV2 to TRDJ3; weak D call: TRDD3 (5 bases). No J gene is reported in TCRdb; it was inferred here by comparing the DNA with germline. CDR1 and CDR2 (germline): GEAIGNYY, EKD. The CDR3 loop spans 19 amino acids.

This clone was counted a few times. TCRdb's protein, taken from a much larger clone, differs from this DNA's translation at residue 9, likely owing to a read error; the protein displayed comes from the DNA. DNA for the CDR3: TGTGCCTGTGACACCGTCGGTTCTAGCGATAAACTCATCTTT. Its protein product is CACDTVGSSDKLIF. V and J are TRDV2 and TRDJ1; no clear D. The J gene is absent in TCRdb and was assigned here via DNA matching to germline. Between the trimmed V and J ends, which lost 0 bases and 4 bases, there was a span of 11 bases. The CDR3 has 14 amino acids. Germline CDR1 reads GEAIGNYY; CDR2 reads EKD.

A word on this clone: This DNA's translation differs at residue 14 from TCRdb's protein, which comes from a much larger clone; a read error is likely, and the protein shown is translated from the DNA. V gene TRDV1 combines with J gene TRDJ1; 11 bases fit TRDD3. The J gene, not given by TCRdb, was assigned here from a germline match of the nucleotide sequence. V shed 3 bases and J 3 bases; nucleotides not matched to a gene: 15. CDR1 and CDR2 (germline): TSWWSYY, QGS. The CDR3 spans 19 residues. CDR3 loop: CALGDLYHYRGGYADKLIF. The CDR3 DNA reads TGTGCTCTTGGGGACCTCTACCACTACCGTGGGGGATACGCCGATAAACTCATCTTT.

This clone was detected ten times or more. Given a much more abundant clone one base away, this may be a read error. Different DNA sequences within this sample yield the same CDR3. V is TRDV1 and J is TRDJ1, with 7 nucleotides matching TRDD3. This CDR3 contains 20 residues. Germline V gene sequence: CDR1 TSWWSYY, CDR2 QGS. The CDR3 bases are TGTGCTCTTGGGGAATGGGGGAGGTCCTGGGCCCGACTCAGAGCCGATAAACTTATCTTT. Protein: CALGEWGRSWARLRADKLIF.

A remark on this clone: TCRdb lists the protein of a much larger clone for this DNA, which differs at residue 4, so this is likely a read error; the protein given here is translated from the DNA itself. This chain connects TRDV2 to TRDJ1; tentatively, D is TRDD2 or TRDD3 (5 bases each). No J segment appears in TCRdb, so it was assigned here by matching the sequence to germline. The germline gives CDR1 GEAIGNYY, CDR2 EKD. This CDR3 region has 20 residues. Here the CDR3 reads CACGTVNNSPTGVGWEKLIF. CDR3 bases: TGTGCCTGTGGCACCGTTAATAACTCACCTACAGGTGTCGGCTGGGAAAAACTCATCTTT.

The sample holds a few counts of this clone. The TCRdb protein, from a much larger clone, departs from this DNA's translation at residue 10, likely by read error; the protein shown derives from the DNA. This rearrangement joins TRDV2 to TRDJ1; D call uncertain. Here the J gene was assigned by germline matching of the DNA, as TCRdb has none. Germline lookup yields CDR1 GEAIGNYY and CDR2 EKD. This CDR3 spans 14 amino acids. DNA for the CDR3: TGTGCCTGTGACACCCTTAGTTACACCAATAAACTCATCTTT. Residues: CACDTLSYTNKLIF.

This clone is medium-sized (0.01 to 0.1%) in the sample. Other DNA sequences of this sample code for an identical CDR3. This sequence joins TRAV38-2/DV8 and TRDJ1, with 8 nucleotides matching TRDD3. The V gene end was trimmed by 3 bases and the J gene end by 0 bases; junction bases not matched to a gene: 22. Germline V gene lookup returns CDR1 TSESDYY and CDR2 QEAYKQQN. The CDR3 loop spans 21 amino acids. This chain's CDR3 is CAYRTAARGYLGIVDTDKLIF. DNA of the CDR3: TGTGCTTATAGGACGGCGGCGAGGGGATACTTAGGTATCGTGGACACCGATAAACTCATCTTT.

The chain joins TRDV1 to TRDJ1; 11 nucleotides align to TRDD3. TCRdb offers no J gene call, so here the DNA was matched to germline to obtain one. From germline, CDR1 is TSWWSYY and CDR2 QGS. V shed 1 base and J 0 bases; nucleotides not matched to a gene: 25. The CDR3 extends over 24 amino acids. The CDR3 spells CALGERRILGDTGDIRSYTDKLIF. The CDR3 DNA follows: TGTGCTCTTGGGGAACGTCGCATCCTGGGGGATACAGGGGATATAAGGTCGTACACCGATAAACTCATCTTT.

With regard to this clone: The translation of this DNA and the TCRdb protein of a much larger clone differ at residue 14, probably owing to a read error; the protein shown here is translated from the DNA. CDR3 nucleotide sequence: TGTGCCTGTGACACCGTGGGCGGGGGATTACCTTACACCGGTAAACTCATCTTT. It translates to CACDTVGGGLPYTGKLIF. V usage is TRDV2 and J usage is TRDJ1; TRDD3 aligns across 7 bases. Matching the DNA to germline supplied the J gene, which TCRdb does not give. Germline V gene data show CDR1 as GEAIGNYY and CDR2 as EKD. The CDR3 is made up of 18 amino acids.

With respect to this clone: Since a far larger clone is one base different, this is likely a read error. Other DNA sequences in this sample translate to the same CDR3. V and J are TRDV2 and TRDJ1; 9 positions match TRDD3. The length of the CDR3 is 19 residues. Unmatched junction bases numbered 15, after V lost 1 base and J lost 1 base. Germline CDR1 reads GEAIGNYY; CDR2 reads EKD. The CDR3 nucleotides are TGTGCCTGTGACACGATCCCACTGGGGATACGGCCGGGCACCGATAAACTCATCTTT. It translates to CACDTIPLGIRPGTDKLIF.

This clone has just a few counts. The TCRdb protein comes from a much larger clone and disagrees with this DNA's translation at residue 13, likely due to a read error; the protein given here is derived from the DNA. The rearrangement links TRDV2 to TRDJ1; 13 nucleotides agree with TRDD3. TCRdb lists no J gene, so it was determined here by aligning the DNA to germline. The CDR3 extends over 19 amino acids. Germline-derived CDR1 and CDR2 are GEAIGNYY and EKD. Trimming at V came to 4 bases and at J to 1 base, leaving 14 bases not matched to a gene. CDR3 coding DNA: TGTGCCTGTGAGCGTACTGGGGGATACGCAGGACCGTGCACCGATAAACTCATCTTT. As protein: CACERTGGYAGPCTDKLIF.

This clone was found a few times. The protein that TCRdb holds for this DNA derives from a much larger clone and differs from the translated DNA at residue 10, which likely indicates a read error; the protein shown here is translated from the DNA. The V and J genes are TRDV1 and TRDJ1, with 9 bases identical to TRDD3. CDR1 is TSWWSYY and CDR2 is QGS in the germline V gene. Trimming at V came to 2 bases and at J to 5 bases, leaving 9 bases not matched to a gene. This CDR3 has 16 residues. DNA for the CDR3: TGTGCTCTTGGGGAAACTACTGGGGGACATTTGGATAAACTCATCTTT. Translation: CALGETTGGHLDKLIF.

Comment on this clone: The protein held in TCRdb is that of a much larger clone and does not match this DNA's translation at residue 3, likely because of a read error; the protein shown is translated from the DNA. The CDR3 spells CAYDKRSWGFLKTWDTRQMFF. Written as DNA, the CDR3 is TGTGCCTATGACAAGAGGAGCTGGGGGTTCCTTAAGACCTGGGACACCCGACAGATGTTTTTC. This sequence joins TRDV2 and TRDJ3; TRDD3 matches 7 bases. As TCRdb names no J gene, one was assigned here on the basis of a DNA match to germline. CDR1 is GEAIGNYY, CDR2 EKD, per germline. This CDR3 is 21 amino acids long.

In the case of this clone: The protein held in TCRdb is that of a much larger clone and does not match this DNA's translation at residue 17, likely because of a read error; the protein shown is translated from the DNA. The chain employs TRDV1 and TRDJ1; TRDD3 agrees at 12 bases. TCRdb is silent on the J gene; assignment here came from matching the DNA to germline. CDR3 size: 21 residues. Germline CDR1 is TSWWSYY and CDR2 is QGS. The CDR3 here is CALGEILFDWGILLFTGKLIF. CDR3 DNA: TGTGCTCTTGGGGAAATCCTGTTCGACTGGGGGATACTCCTCTTCACCGGTAAACTCATCTTT.

The sample holds a few counts of this clone. A far larger clone is only one base removed, so a read error is likely. The J gene was not called, though the V gene is TRDV2. From germline, CDR1 is GEAIGNYY and CDR2 EKD. This CDR3 contains 17 residues. CDR3 region: CACARSEEPWDTRQMFF. In DNA form, the CDR3 reads TGTGCCTGTGCGCGGTCGGAGGAGCCCTGGGACACCCGACAGATGTTCTTC.